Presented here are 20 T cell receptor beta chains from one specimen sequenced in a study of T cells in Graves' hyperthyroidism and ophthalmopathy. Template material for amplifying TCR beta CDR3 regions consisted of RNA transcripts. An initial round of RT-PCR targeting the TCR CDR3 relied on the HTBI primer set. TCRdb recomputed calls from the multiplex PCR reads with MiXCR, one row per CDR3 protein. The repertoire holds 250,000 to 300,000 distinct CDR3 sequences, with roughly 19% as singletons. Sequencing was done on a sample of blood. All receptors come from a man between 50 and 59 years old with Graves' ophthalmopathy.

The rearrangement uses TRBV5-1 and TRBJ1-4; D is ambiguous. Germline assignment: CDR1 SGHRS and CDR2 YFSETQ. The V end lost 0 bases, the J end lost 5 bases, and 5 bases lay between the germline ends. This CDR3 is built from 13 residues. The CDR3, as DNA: TGCGCCAGCAGCTTGGGCAGGAATGAAAAACTGTTTTTT. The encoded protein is CASSLGRNEKLFF.

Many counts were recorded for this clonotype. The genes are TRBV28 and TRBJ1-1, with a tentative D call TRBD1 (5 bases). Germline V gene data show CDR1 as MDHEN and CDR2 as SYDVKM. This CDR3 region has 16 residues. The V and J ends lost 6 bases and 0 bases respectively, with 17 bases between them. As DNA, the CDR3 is TGTGCCAGCAGGAGGGGTAGACACCACATGAACACTGAAGCTTTCTTT. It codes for CASRRGRHHMNTEAFF.

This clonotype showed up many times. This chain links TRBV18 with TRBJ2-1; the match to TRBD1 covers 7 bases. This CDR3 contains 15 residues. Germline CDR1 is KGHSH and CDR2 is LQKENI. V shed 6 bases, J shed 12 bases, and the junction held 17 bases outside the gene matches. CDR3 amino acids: CASSLDRESRLGQFF. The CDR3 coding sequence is TGTGCCAGCTCCCTAGACAGGGAATCTAGATTAGGGCAGTTCTTC.

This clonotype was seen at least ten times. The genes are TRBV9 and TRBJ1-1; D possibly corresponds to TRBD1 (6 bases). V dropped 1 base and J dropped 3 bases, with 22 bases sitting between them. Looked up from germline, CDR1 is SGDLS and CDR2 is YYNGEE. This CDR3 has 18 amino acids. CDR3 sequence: CASSVLSMGGAEDTEAFF. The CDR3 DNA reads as TGTGCCAGCAGCGTACTCTCGATGGGGGGGGCGGAGGACACTGAAGCTTTCTTT. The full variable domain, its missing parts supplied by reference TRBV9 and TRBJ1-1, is DSGVTQTPKHLITATGQRVTLRCSPRSGDLSVYWYQQSLDQGLQFLIQYYNGEERAKGNILERFSAQQFPDLHSELNLSSLELGDSALYFCASSVLSMGGAEDTEAFFGQGTRLTVV.

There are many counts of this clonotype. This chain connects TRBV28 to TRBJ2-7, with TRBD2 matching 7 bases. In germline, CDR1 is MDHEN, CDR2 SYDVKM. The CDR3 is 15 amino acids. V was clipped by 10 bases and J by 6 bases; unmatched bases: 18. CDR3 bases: TGTGCCATTCAGGCGGGAGTTCAGGGCTCTTCCGAGCAGTACTTC. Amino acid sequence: CAIQAGVQGSSEQYF. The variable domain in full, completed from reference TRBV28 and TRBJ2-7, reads DVKVTQSSRYLVKRTGEKVFLECVQDMDHENMFWYRQDPGLGLRLIYFSYDVKMKEKGDIPEGYSVSREKKERFSLILESASTNQTSMYLCAIQAGVQGSSEQYFGPGTRLTVT.

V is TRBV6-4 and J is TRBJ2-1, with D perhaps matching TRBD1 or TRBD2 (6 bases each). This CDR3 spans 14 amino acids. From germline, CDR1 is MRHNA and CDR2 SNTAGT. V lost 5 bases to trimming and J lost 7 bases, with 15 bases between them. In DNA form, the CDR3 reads TGTGCCAGCAGTCGGGAAGGGGGAGGAAATGAGCAGTTCTTC. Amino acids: CASSREGGGNEQFF.

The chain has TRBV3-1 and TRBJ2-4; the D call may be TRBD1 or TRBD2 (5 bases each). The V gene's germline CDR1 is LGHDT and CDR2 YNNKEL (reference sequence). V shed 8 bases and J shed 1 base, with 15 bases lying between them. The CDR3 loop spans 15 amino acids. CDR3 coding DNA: TGTGCCAGCGGGACCTCCGTTAGGGCCAAAAACATTCAGTACTTC. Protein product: CASGTSVRAKNIQYF.

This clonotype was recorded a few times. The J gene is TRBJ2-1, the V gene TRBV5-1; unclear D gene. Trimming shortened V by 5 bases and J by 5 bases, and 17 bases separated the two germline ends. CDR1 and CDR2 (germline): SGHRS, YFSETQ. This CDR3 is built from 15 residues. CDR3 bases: TGCGCCAGCAGAGCCGGGCCTATACCCGACAATGAGCAGTTCTTC. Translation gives CASRAGPIPDNEQFF.

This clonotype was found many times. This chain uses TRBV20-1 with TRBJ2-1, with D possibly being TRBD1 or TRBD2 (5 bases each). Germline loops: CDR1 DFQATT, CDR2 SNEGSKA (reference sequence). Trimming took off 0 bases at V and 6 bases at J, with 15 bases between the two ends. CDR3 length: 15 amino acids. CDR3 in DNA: TGCAGTGCTAGAGATAGAGGGGATCAGCGCAATGAGCAGTTCTTC. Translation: CSARDRGDQRNEQFF.

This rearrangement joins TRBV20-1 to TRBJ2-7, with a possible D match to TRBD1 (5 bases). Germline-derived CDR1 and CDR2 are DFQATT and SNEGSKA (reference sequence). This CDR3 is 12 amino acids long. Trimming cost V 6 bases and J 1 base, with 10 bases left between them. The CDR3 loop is CSAPDISYEQYF. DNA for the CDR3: TGCAGTGCCCCGGACATATCCTACGAGCAGTACTTC.

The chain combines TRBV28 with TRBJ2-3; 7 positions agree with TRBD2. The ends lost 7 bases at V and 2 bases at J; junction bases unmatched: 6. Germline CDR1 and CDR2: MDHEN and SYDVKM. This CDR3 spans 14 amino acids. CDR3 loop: CASNLAEPTDTQYF. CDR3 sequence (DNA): TGTGCCAGCAACCTAGCGGAACCCACAGATACGCAGTATTTT.

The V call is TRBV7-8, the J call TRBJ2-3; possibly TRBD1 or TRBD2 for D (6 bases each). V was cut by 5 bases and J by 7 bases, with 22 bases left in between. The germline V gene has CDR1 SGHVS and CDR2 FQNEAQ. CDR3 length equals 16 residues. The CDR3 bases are TGTGCCAGCAGCAAAGGCATGACAGGAGGGGAAAATACGCAGTATTTT. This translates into CASSKGMTGGENTQYF. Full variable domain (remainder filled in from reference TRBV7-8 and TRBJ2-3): GAGVSQSPRYKVAKRGQDVALRCDPISGHVSLFWYQQALGQGPEFLTYFQNEAQLDKSGLPSDRFFAERPEGSVSTLKIQRTQQEDSAVYLCASSKGMTGGENTQYFGPGTRLTVL.

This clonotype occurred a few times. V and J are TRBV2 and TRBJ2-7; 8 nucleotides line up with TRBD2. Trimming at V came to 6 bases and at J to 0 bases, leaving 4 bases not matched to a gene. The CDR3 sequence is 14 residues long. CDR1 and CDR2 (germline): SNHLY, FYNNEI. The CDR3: CASRAGVGSYEQYF. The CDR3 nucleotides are TGTGCCAGCAGAGCGGGAGTGGGCTCCTACGAGCAGTACTTC.

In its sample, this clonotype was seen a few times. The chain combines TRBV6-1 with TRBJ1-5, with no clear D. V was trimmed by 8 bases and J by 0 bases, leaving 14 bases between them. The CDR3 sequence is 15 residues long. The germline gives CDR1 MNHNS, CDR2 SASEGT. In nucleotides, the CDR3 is TGTGCCAGCCTCCGAGGAATTGATAGCAATCAGCCCCAGCATTTT. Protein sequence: CASLRGIDSNQPQHF.

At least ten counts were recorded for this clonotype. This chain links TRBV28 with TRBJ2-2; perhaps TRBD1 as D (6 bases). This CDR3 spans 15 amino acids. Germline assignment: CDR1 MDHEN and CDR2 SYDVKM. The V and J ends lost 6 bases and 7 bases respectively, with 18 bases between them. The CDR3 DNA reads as TGTGCCAGCAGGAAAACCACAGGGAACCACGGGGAGCTGTTTTTT. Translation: CASRKTTGNHGELFF.

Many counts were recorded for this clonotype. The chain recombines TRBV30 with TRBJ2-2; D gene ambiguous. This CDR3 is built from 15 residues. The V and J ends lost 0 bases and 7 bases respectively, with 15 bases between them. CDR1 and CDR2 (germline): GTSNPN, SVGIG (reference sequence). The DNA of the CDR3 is TGTGCCTGGAGTGTAGGCCTTGGGCTGGGCGGGGAGCTGTTTTTT. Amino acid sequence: CAWSVGLGLGGELFF.

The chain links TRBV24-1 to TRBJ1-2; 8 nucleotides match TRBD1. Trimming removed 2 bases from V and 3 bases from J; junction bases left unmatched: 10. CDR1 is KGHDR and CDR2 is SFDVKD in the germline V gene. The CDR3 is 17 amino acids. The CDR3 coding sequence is TGTGCCACCAGTGATTCCAGGACAGGGTGGGGGCACTATGGCTACACCTTC. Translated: CATSDSRTGWGHYGYTF.

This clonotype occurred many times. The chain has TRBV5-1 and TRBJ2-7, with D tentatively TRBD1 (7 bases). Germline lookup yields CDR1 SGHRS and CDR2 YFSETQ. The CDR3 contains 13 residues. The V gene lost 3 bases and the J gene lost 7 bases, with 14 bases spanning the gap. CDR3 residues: CASSYPAGGEQYF. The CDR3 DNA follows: TGCGCCAGCAGCTACCCAGCAGGGGGGGAGCAGTACTTC.

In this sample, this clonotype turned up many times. The chain's CDR3 is CASSLGVENSPLHF. The CDR3 coding sequence is TGTGCCAGCAGTCTAGGGGTCGAGAATTCACCCCTCCACTTT. The V gene is TRBV3-1, the J gene TRBJ1-6, with a weak D call TRBD1 (5 bases). V was pared by 6 bases and J by 7 bases, with 13 bases between. Germline V gene data show CDR1 as LGHDT and CDR2 as YNNKEL (reference sequence). The CDR3 is 14 residues long.

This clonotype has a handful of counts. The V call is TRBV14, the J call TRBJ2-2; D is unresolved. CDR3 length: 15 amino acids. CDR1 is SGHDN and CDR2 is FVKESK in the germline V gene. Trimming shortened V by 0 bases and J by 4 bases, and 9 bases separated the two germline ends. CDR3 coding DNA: TGTGCCAGCAGCCAAGATCTGGGCTTCACCGGGGAGCTGTTTTTT. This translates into CASSQDLGFTGELFF.